This TCR beta chain was obtained from a study of blood T cell repertoires in COVID-19. About the study: PBMCs, B-cell-depleted T cells, or T cells provided the cDNA or gDNA that made up the material.

The table came from immunoSEQ multiplex PCR; TCRdb's copy has only in-frame clones and leaves some out. This sample has about 250,000 clones, with about 86% found just once. The length of the CDR3 is 14 residues. V gave up 2 bases and J gave up 5 bases; unmatched junction bases: 4. CDR1 is SGHDT, CDR2 YYEEEE, per germline. The sequence derives from a man older than 75 with acute or convalescent COVID-19. This chain connects TRBV5-6 to TRBJ2-3; 8 nucleotides match TRBD1. The sequenced sample consisted of peripheral blood. The CDR3 nucleotides read TGTGCCAGCAGCTTCGACAGGGGTCGAGATACGCAGTATTTT. Encoded protein: CASSFDRGRDTQYF.